This TCR beta chain was found in a study of blood T cells in healthy people across ages (dated by TCRdb to between 2014 and 2016). Study-level background: Template switching captured roughly one uniquely barcoded TCR beta cDNA molecule per two T cells in model experiments. To avoid experimental bias, donors of different ages were spread randomly across the sequencing lanes. Donors were grouped into four age groups: young (average 16 years), middle-aged (over 35), aged (62) and long-lived (around 82). To track age-related changes in TCR beta repertoire diversity, the study relied on deep sequencing normalized with unique cDNA molecular identifiers. Two additional independent replicas of 1 million unique cDNA reads from the same blood draw were analyzed for two donors (one aged 18 to 29 and one aged 80 or older).

V is clipped by 4 bases and J by 14 bases, and the sequence between their germline boundaries is 21 bases long. Looking up the germline V gene (reference sequence) yields CDR1 LGHDT and CDR2 YNNKEL. The CDR3 runs 14 residues from the cysteine to the phenylalanine. Just the 42-base CDR3 DNA is kept, in frame starting at base 1. The research as a whole found: Bulk unsorted PBMC profiling prevented conclusive comparison of naive and antigen-experienced compartments. Estimates of total diversity based on one million sequenced T cells were considered lower bounds and underestimates. There was a strong correlation between observed TCR beta diversity and the percentage of naive T cells measured by flow cytometry. Observed TCR beta diversity per million T cells fell roughly linearly with age, and a significant reduction was already apparent by age around 40. Because the CMV infection status of the donors was unknown, age-related changes in expanded clonotypes may potentially have been confounded. Compared with the aged group, the long-lived group had more naive CD4+ T cells, fewer expanded clones and increased TCR diversity, suggesting age selection.

Systemically healthy Caucasian individuals from Russia, some 40 in total and aged about 6 to 90 years, were included as donors. About 10 milliliters of peripheral blood were collected from each donor into EDTA-treated Vacutainer tubes. PBMCs were isolated by Ficoll-Paque density-gradient centrifugation, with at least 6 million obtained per sample. Trizol reagent was used to extract total RNA from PBMCs, with at least 6 micrograms per sample. The percentages of naive CD45RAhigh/CD27high T cells were determined by flow cytometry on a PBMC aliquot from every donor. Receptors were amplified or captured by 5' RACE. The run used an Illumina HiSeq 2500. A second PCR of roughly 6 to 12 cycles was run with a J-beta primer mix and a sample-barcoded 5' primer. A unique molecular identifier was introduced onto each TCR beta cDNA molecule by a template-switch 5' adaptor carrying 12 random nucleotides. Each sample yielded at least 2.5 million CDR3-containing paired-end reads. First-strand cDNA synthesis was performed from all RNA using the Mint cDNA synthesis kit, with priming by a TRBC-specific oligonucleotide. After uracil-DNA glycosylase treatment, a first 18-cycle PCR used universal primers M1SS and BC2_uni_R on all cDNA. On the study's bioinformatics: For normalization, 1 million high-quality reads, each with a distinct molecular identifier, were randomly selected from each sample. Instead of being binned into consensus sequences, reads that shared molecular identifiers were thrown out. MiTCR, set to a Q25 quality threshold and the strictest error-elimination algorithm, was used for CDR3 identification, clonotype clustering and error correction. Lower-bound total TCR beta diversity was estimated with a nonparametric unseen species model using Euler transformation. TCRdb reworked the public reads: Q25 trimming with fastp, MiXCR clone assembly, productive beta chains retained. CDR3 protein sequences are deduplicated, and each keeps its most common genes and DNA. For this entry, the V and J calls and clone size follow TCRdb and not the study's own pipeline. This sample has around 500,000 distinct CDR3 sequences in its table, and around half of those were observed once. 20% to 25% of the sample lies in the top ten.

In regard to this clonotype: Its target antigen remains unknown. One base away there is no much larger clone; base qualities are not given.

Recombination joined TRBV3-1 with TRBJ2-1; TRBD2 is perhaps the D gene, given 6 matching bases. Sequencing was carried out using blood. The clonotype comes from a man older than 75 in good health. The CDR3 loop reads CASSRTTPPMSKFF. The nucleotide sequence reads as follows: TGTGCCAGCAGCCGGACTACCCCTCCCATGAGTAAGTTCTTC.